The 28 T cell receptor beta chains given below trace back to one sample, sequenced in a study of T-cell memory formation after mild COVID-19. From the 5' RACE reads, TCRdb called clonotypes with MiXCR, one entry per CDR3 protein. The table lists roughly 400,000 distinct CDR3 sequences, about 20% of them singletons. Sequences were obtained from PBMCs or a T cell subset sorted from them (not recorded which). These receptors were obtained from a man between 18 and 29 years old who had mild COVID-19 (a few samples of this study predate the infection). Cell type and time point are not known.

This clonotype was counted between two and nine times. This rearrangement joins TRBV6-6 to TRBJ2-1, with D perhaps TRBD2 (6 bases). Germline-derived CDR1 and CDR2 are MNHNY and SVGAGI (reference sequence). With 0 bases removed from V and 10 bases from J, the gap between germline ends came to 10 bases. There are 13 residues in the CDR3. The CDR3 DNA reads as TGTGCCAGCAGTTACTCTAGTGGGGGGGAGCAGTTCTTC. It yields the protein CASSYSSGGEQFF.

The chain has TRBV18 and TRBJ2-3; D is possibly TRBD1 (5 bases). Germline assignment: CDR1 KGHSH and CDR2 LQKENI. CDR3 length: 15 amino acids. V was clipped by 3 bases and J by 1 base, with 11 bases between them. The CDR3 DNA sequence: TGTGCCAGCTCACCTACGACAGATCGCACAGATACGCAGTATTTT. Its translation is CASSPTTDRTDTQYF.

This clonotype was observed a few times. The V gene is TRBV27, the J gene TRBJ1-3; D uncertain. Trimming removed 6 bases at V and 0 bases at J, with 9 bases between. Germline V gives CDR1 MNHEY, CDR2 SMNVEV (reference sequence). The CDR3 spans 14 residues. DNA for the CDR3: TGTGCCAGCAGAGGGCGGGCCTCTGGAAACACCATATATTTT. As protein: CASRGRASGNTIYF.

The sample holds many counts of this clonotype. The CDR3 DNA reads TGTGCCAGCAGTCAGGGATATGGCTACACCTTC. Translated, it gives CASSQGYGYTF. The V and J genes are TRBV2 and TRBJ1-2; maybe TRBD1 (5 bases). V was pared by 5 bases and J by 5 bases, with 6 bases between. Per germline, CDR1 SNHLY and CDR2 FYNNEI. There are 11 residues in the CDR3.

This clonotype was seen a handful of times. In DNA form, the CDR3 reads TGTGCCACACGACAGGGCCTGGGCAATCAGCCCCAGCATTTT. This gives the protein CATRQGLGNQPQHF. The genes are TRBV10-3 and TRBJ1-5; 7 bases are a match to TRBD1. Germline loops: CDR1 ENHRY, CDR2 SYGVKD. V shed 10 bases, J shed 2 bases, and the junction held 8 bases outside the gene matches. CDR3 length equals 14 residues.

This chain uses TRBV4-1 with TRBJ2-6; D not resolved. Germline assignment: CDR1 MGHRA and CDR2 YSYEKL. The ends were cut back, 4 bases at V and 2 bases at J, with 18 bases in the middle. The CDR3 has 18 amino acids. The chain's CDR3 is CASSPTFPGWAGANVLTF. CDR3 in DNA: TGCGCCAGCAGCCCCACTTTCCCTGGGTGGGCTGGGGCCAACGTCCTGACTTTC.

This clonotype came up a few times. The genes are TRBV6-1 and TRBJ2-2; 7 bases agree with TRBD1. Germline V gene lookup returns CDR1 MNHNS and CDR2 SASEGT. V gave up 1 base and J gave up 3 bases; unmatched junction bases: 2. The CDR3 contains 15 residues. DNA of the CDR3: TGTGCCAGCAGTGAAGGGACAGGATACACCGGGGAGCTGTTTTTT. As protein: CASSEGTGYTGELFF.

This clonotype was recorded at least ten times. The V gene is TRBV6-5, the J gene TRBJ2-2; TRBD1 aligns across 7 bases. This CDR3 is built from 13 residues. Germline V lookup: CDR1 MNHEY, CDR2 SVGAGI. Trimming at V came to 6 bases and at J to 4 bases, leaving 2 bases not matched to a gene. In DNA, the CDR3 is TGTGCCAGCAGCCGGACAGGCACCGGGGAGCTGTTTTTT. Amino acids: CASSRTGTGELFF.

The sample holds a few counts of this clonotype. The rearrangement uses TRBV7-6 and TRBJ1-1; tentatively, D is TRBD1 (6 bases). In germline, CDR1 is SGHVS, CDR2 FNYEAQ. Trimming removed 0 bases from V and 4 bases from J, with 9 bases in between. CDR3 length: 14 amino acids. The CDR3 protein is CASSLATQGTEAFF. CDR3 DNA sequence: TGTGCCAGCAGCTTAGCAACACAGGGCACTGAAGCTTTCTTT.

The table lists this clonotype with a few counts. The genes are TRBV27 and TRBJ2-5; 9 bases align to TRBD2. This CDR3 is built from 16 residues. Per the germline V gene, CDR1 is MNHEY and CDR2 is SMNVEV (reference sequence). The ends lost 0 bases at V and 5 bases at J; junction bases unmatched: 7. The CDR3 is CASSLSTGTSYETQYF. The CDR3 nucleotides read TGTGCCAGCAGTTTATCGACCGGGACTAGCTACGAGACCCAGTACTTC.

This chain joins TRBV3-1 and TRBJ1-1; D remains ambiguous. The CDR3 has 14 residues. In germline, CDR1 is LGHDT, CDR2 YNNKEL (reference sequence). Trimming removed 3 bases at V and 0 bases at J, with 8 bases between. CDR3 nucleotides: TGTGCCAGCAGCCAGCTCCCAATGAACACTGAAGCTTTCTTT. Residues: CASSQLPMNTEAFF. The full variable domain, rest sourced from reference TRBV3-1 and TRBJ1-1, is DTAVSQTPKYLVTQMGNDKSIKCEQNLGHDTMYWYKQDSKKFLKIMFSYNNKELIINETVPNRFSPKSPDKAHLNLHINSLELGDSAVYFCASSQLPMNTEAFFGQGTRLTVV.

This chain uses TRBV12-3 or TRBV12-4 with TRBJ1-1, with 7 bases matching TRBD1. The CDR3 covers 13 residues. The J segment lost 5 bases and the V segment lost 5 bases, leaving 5 bases of the junction unmatched. CDR3 sequence (DNA): TGTGCCAGCAGTGCCAGGGGGGGGACTGAAGCTTTCTTT. This encodes CASSARGGTEAFF.

The chain carries TRBV29-1 and TRBJ2-2; 7 nucleotides agree with TRBD1. The CDR3 spans 15 residues. The V segment lost 4 bases and the J segment 4 bases; nucleotides outside the gene matches: 9. Germline lookup yields CDR1 SQVTM and CDR2 ANQGSEA. The CDR3 DNA is TGCAGCGTTGGACAGGGATCATCAGGCACCGGGGAGCTGTTTTTT. Its translation: CSVGQGSSGTGELFF.

Many counts were recorded for this clonotype. The J gene is TRBJ2-7, the V gene TRBV5-1; D is unresolved. Trimming removed 3 bases at V and 5 bases at J, with 18 bases between. The germline gives CDR1 SGHRS, CDR2 YFSETQ. CDR3 length equals 15 residues. CDR3 coding DNA: TGCGCCAGCAGCTGGGGAAGGGTGATTATGGACGAGCAGTACTTC. Its protein is CASSWGRVIMDEQYF.

This clonotype was detected only a few times. This sequence joins TRBV4-3 and TRBJ1-2; D perhaps matches TRBD1 (5 bases). The CDR3 sequence is 16 residues long. Germline CDR1 is LGHNA and CDR2 is YSLEER. V lost 2 bases to trimming and J lost 6 bases, with 19 bases between them. This CDR3 reads CASSQPAGQGVDGYTF. The DNA of the CDR3 is TGCGCCAGCAGCCAACCCGCAGGGCAGGGAGTTGATGGCTACACCTTC.

This clonotype was detected ten times or more. V gene TRBV7-8 combines with J gene TRBJ1-2; no clear D. This CDR3 has 12 amino acids. V dropped 1 base and J dropped 4 bases, with 4 bases sitting between them. From germline, CDR1 is SGHVS and CDR2 FQNEAQ. The CDR3 sequence is CASSLVGYGYTF. The CDR3 DNA follows: TGTGCCAGCAGCTTAGTGGGCTATGGCTACACCTTC.

The chain uses TRBV25-1 and TRBJ1-2; the D is unclear. V was trimmed by 10 bases and J by 2 bases, leaving 8 bases between them. Germline lookup yields CDR1 MGHDK and CDR2 SYGVNS. CDR3 length: 11 amino acids. This CDR3 reads CATAENYGYTF. The CDR3, as DNA: TGTGCCACCGCCGAGAACTATGGCTACACCTTC.

This clonotype appeared a few times. V gene TRBV5-6 combines with J gene TRBJ2-5; perhaps D is TRBD1 or TRBD2 (5 bases each). Germline loops: CDR1 SGHDT, CDR2 YYEEEE. V was pared by 2 bases and J by 7 bases, with 15 bases between. The CDR3 length is 14 residues. CDR3 nucleotides: TGTGCCAGCAGCTTACAAAATATTGGGGGGACCCAGTACTTC. The encoded protein is CASSLQNIGGTQYF. The complete variable domain, with remaining parts taken from reference TRBV5-6 and TRBJ2-5, reads DAGVTQSPTHLIKTRGQQVTLRCSPKSGHDTVSWYQQALGQGPQFIFQYYEEEERQRGNFPDRFSGHQFPNYSSELNVNALLLGDSALYLCASSLQNIGGTQYFGPGTRLLVL.

The CDR3 here is CASSRDMATQETQYF. As DNA, the CDR3 is TGTGCCAGCAGCCGGGACATGGCTACTCAAGAGACCCAGTACTTC. The V call is TRBV4-2, the J call TRBJ2-5; D might be TRBD1 (6 bases). This CDR3 contains 15 residues. Germline V gene sequence: CDR1 LGHNA, CDR2 YNFKEQ. The V and J ends lost 4 bases and 2 bases respectively, with 14 bases between them.

This clonotype was recorded a few times. This chain uses TRBV10-3 with TRBJ1-1; 8 bases map to TRBD1. The length of the CDR3 is 11 residues. In germline, CDR1 is ENHRY, CDR2 SYGVKD. With 6 bases clipped from V and 7 bases from J, the junction kept 1 base outside the gene matches. The CDR3 sequence: CAISGTGEAFF. CDR3 sequence (DNA): TGTGCCATCAGCGGGACAGGTGAAGCTTTCTTT.

This clonotype was observed a few times. The CDR3 DNA follows: TGCGCCAGCAGCCAAGATCTTGGCAGGCCCTCGCGCTCCTACAATGAGCAGTTCTTC. It is translated as CASSQDLGRPSRSYNEQFF. The chain combines TRBV4-3 with TRBJ2-1; unclear D gene. CDR3 length equals 19 residues. Per germline, CDR1 LGHNA and CDR2 YSLEER. V was trimmed by 0 bases and J by 0 bases, leaving 18 bases between them.

This clonotype occurred many times. This chain links TRBV7-2 with TRBJ1-4, with D hard to call. V gave up 5 bases and J gave up 3 bases, with 4 bases separating them. Germline lookup yields CDR1 SGHTA and CDR2 FQGNSA. This CDR3 has 12 residues. The CDR3 reads CASSHANEKLFF. The CDR3 nucleotides read TGTGCCAGCAGCCACGCTAATGAAAAACTGTTTTTT.

This chain uses TRBV20-1 with TRBJ1-3; D ambiguous. V shed 6 bases and J shed 0 bases, with 12 bases lying between them. CDR3 length equals 14 residues. The V gene's germline CDR1 is DFQATT and CDR2 SNEGSKA (reference sequence). The CDR3 loop reads CSAARQFSGNTIYF. CDR3 nucleotides: TGCAGTGCCGCAAGACAATTCTCTGGAAACACCATATATTTT.

The CDR3 here is CASNDRGIGYTF. In DNA, the CDR3 is TGTGCCAGCAATGACAGGGGAATCGGCTACACCTTC. This chain connects TRBV12-3 or TRBV12-4 to TRBJ1-2, with 8 nucleotides matching TRBD1. This CDR3 contains 12 residues. V shed 7 bases and J 8 bases; nucleotides not matched to a gene: 6.

A few counts support this clonotype. V is TRBV6-5 and J is TRBJ2-5, with D maybe TRBD2 (6 bases). This CDR3 has 13 residues. The germline V gene has CDR1 MNHEY and CDR2 SVGAGI. V gave up 4 bases and J gave up 5 bases, with 11 bases separating them. The CDR3, as DNA: TGTGCCAGCAGTTCGTGGGGGGAGGAGACCCAGTACTTC. Protein product: CASSSWGEETQYF.

J is TRBJ2-1 and V is TRBV4-2, with a possible D match to TRBD1 (5 bases). Trimming removed 0 bases at V and 8 bases at J, with 11 bases between. The CDR3 loop spans 14 amino acids. Germline CDR1 and CDR2: LGHNA and YNFKEQ. Written as DNA, the CDR3 is TGTGCCAGCAGCCAAGATCCAGGGAAGGATGAGCAGTTCTTC. It is translated as CASSQDPGKDEQFF.

This rearrangement joins TRBV5-1 to TRBJ1-1, with D maybe TRBD1 (5 bases). Trimming pared 4 bases from V and 4 bases from J, leaving 20 bases between. This CDR3 has 16 residues. Per the germline V gene, CDR1 is SGHRS and CDR2 is YFSETQ. This CDR3 is CASSHPRGSGPTEAFF. CDR3 in DNA: TGCGCCAGCAGCCATCCTCGGGGGTCCGGACCCACTGAAGCTTTCTTT. The full variable domain, completed using reference TRBV5-1 and TRBJ1-1, is KAGVTQTPRYLIKTRGQQVTLSCSPISGHRSVSWYQQTPGQGLQFLFEYFSETQRNKGNFPGRFSGRQFSNSRSEMNVSTLELGDSALYLCASSHPRGSGPTEAFFGQGTRLTVV.

The chain uses TRBV20-1 and TRBJ2-3, with TRBD2 matching 9 bases. V trimming: 6 bases; J trimming: 2 bases; junction bases outside the gene matches: 9. In germline, CDR1 is DFQATT, CDR2 SNEGSKA (reference sequence). This CDR3 is 15 amino acids long. The CDR3 DNA follows: TGCAGTGCAAGGGGGGCTAGCGGGATCACAGATACGCAGTATTTT. As protein: CSARGASGITDTQYF.